What follows are 5 T cell receptor beta chains derived from one specimen sequenced in a study of regulatory T cells in long-lasting Graves disease. Sample time point: newly diagnosed GD, antithyroid drugs for less than 3 months. PBMC-extracted RNA yielded the TCR library. Investigators prepared the TCR beta libraries by applying iRepertoire HTBI primers and Arm-PCR of CDR3 regions. Via MiXCR, TCRdb re-called the multiplex PCR reads, giving one row per CDR3 protein. The sample carries 200,000 to 300,000 distinct CDR3 sequences, 20% recorded once. The sequencing here drew on peripheral blood mononuclear cells (PBMCs), taken at new diagnosis, from a patient treated with antithyroid drugs. These receptors originate from a female donor with Graves disease.

Note on this clonotype: A much larger clone sits a single nucleotide away, making a read error possible. The rearrangement joins TRBV6-2 or TRBV6-3 to TRBJ1-2; D may be TRBD1 (5 bases). CDR3 length: 13 residues. The V end lost 2 bases, the J end lost 7 bases, and 11 bases lay between the germline ends. Germline assignment: CDR1 MNHEY and CDR2 SVGEGT. The CDR3 DNA sequence: TGTGCCAGCAGTTACGCGACAGCGGGTGGCTACACCTTC. Its protein is CASSYATAGGYTF.

This clonotype was recorded many times. The gene calls are TRBV19 and TRBJ1-5; D is undetermined. The CDR3 spans 13 residues. CDR1 is LNHDA, CDR2 SQIVND, per germline (reference sequence). Trimming cost V 3 bases and J 7 bases, with 10 bases left between them. The CDR3 sequence: CASSMSGEQPQHF. As DNA, the CDR3 is TGTGCCAGTAGTATGTCGGGCGAACAGCCCCAGCATTTT.

This clonotype was seen at least ten times. The chain links TRBV5-1 to TRBJ2-3; TRBD1 or TRBD2 may be the D gene (5 bases each). Trimming stripped 6 bases from V and 1 base from J, with 9 bases between. There are 13 residues in the CDR3. Per germline, CDR1 SGHRS and CDR2 YFSETQ. DNA for the CDR3: TGCGCCAGCAACCTGGGGGGCACAGATACGCAGTATTTT. Its protein product is CASNLGGTDTQYF.

The chain links TRBV27 to TRBJ2-3, with 13 bases lining up with TRBD2. Germline values: CDR1 MNHEY, CDR2 SMNVEV (reference sequence). J was trimmed by 1 base and V by 1 base; bases with no gene match: 5. The length of the CDR3 is 18 residues. The CDR3 protein is CASSLCRTSGGCTDTQYF. CDR3 in DNA: TGTGCCAGCAGTTTATGCAGGACTAGCGGGGGCTGCACAGATACGCAGTATTTT.

This clonotype came up many times. The rearrangement links TRBV18 to TRBJ1-5, with 8 bases fitting TRBD1. Trimming took 4 bases from V and 4 from J; bases not matched to a gene: 12. Per the germline V gene, CDR1 is KGHSH and CDR2 is LQKENI. The CDR3 is 17 amino acids. The CDR3 is CASSLALGQVENQPQHF. CDR3 in DNA: TGTGCCAGCTCACTCGCCTTGGGACAGGTAGAGAATCAGCCCCAGCATTTT.